This entry lists 15 T cell receptor beta chains sequenced from one sample in a study of tumor and adjacent non-tumor tissue in lung cancer. No cell sorting was done before RNA was extracted from the tissue. More than 3 cm separated this lung sample from the edge of the tumor. The library came from three nested PCR rounds adapted from ARM-PCR protocols. TCRdb recomputed calls from the multiplex PCR reads with MiXCR, one row per CDR3 protein. The sample contains about 98,000 distinct CDR3 sequences, about 80% of which appear only once. The material sequenced was distant non-tumor lung tissue. These receptors were taken from a man in his 60s with small cell lung cancer.

As for this clonotype: No conserved phenylalanine or tryptophan ends this CDR3, so it is likely a read error. The genes are TRBV11-3 and TRBJ1-5, with no clear D. CDR1 and CDR2 from the germline V gene are SGHNT and YENEEA. This CDR3 contains 13 residues. CDR3 amino acids: CASSPGRDQPQHS. In DNA, the CDR3 is TGCGCGAGCAGCCCGGGGAGGGATCAGCCCCAGCATTCT.

On this clonotype: Its ends do not fully match the called genes, so a read error is possible. This chain joins TRBV6-5 and TRBJ1-2, with D unresolved. The CDR3 contains 12 residues. Germline values: CDR1 MNHEY, CDR2 SVGAGI. Here the CDR3 reads CASSYPGGGYIF. For the CDR3, the DNA is TGTGCCAGCAGTTACCCAGGTGGAGGCTACATCTTC.

The chain joins TRBV6-2 or TRBV6-3 to TRBJ2-2; 7 bases are a match to TRBD2. Germline values: CDR1 MNHEY, CDR2 SVGEGT. The CDR3 has 16 amino acids. CDR3: CTTTSSGRPNTGELFF. The DNA of the CDR3 is TGTACCACCACTTCTAGCGGCCGTCCGAACACCGGGGAGCTGTTTTTT.

Regarding this clonotype: A read error may produce the germline difference seen at one junction end. The V call is TRBV29-1, the J call TRBJ2-7; 7 positions match TRBD1. CDR3 length equals 16 residues. Germline V gene data show CDR1 as SQVTM and CDR2 as ANQGSEA. This chain's CDR3 is CSVTTIKQGQFNEQCF. DNA for the CDR3: TGCAGCGTTACCACCATCAAACAGGGGCAATTCAACGAGCAGTGCTTC.

J is TRBJ1-1 and V is TRBV6-1; D gene ambiguous. The germline CDR1 and CDR2 sequences are MNHNS and SASEGT. The CDR3 contains 15 residues. The CDR3 nucleotides are TGTACCATCCAGGACGGAGGCGTTGTGAGAACTGAAGCTTTCTTT. This translates into CTIQDGGVVRTEAFF.

This clonotype was counted a single time. This could be a read error, since a much larger clone is one nucleotide away. This rearrangement joins TRBV28 to TRBJ2-1, with D perhaps matching TRBD2 (6 bases). Trimming stripped 8 bases from V and 4 bases from J, with 12 bases between. There are 13 residues in the CDR3. Germline loops: CDR1 MDHEN, CDR2 SYDVKM. CDR3 amino acids: CASRLGTYNEQFF. Written as DNA, the CDR3 is TGTGCCAGCCGTCTGGGGACTTACAATGAGCAGTTCTTC.

As for this clonotype: A junction boundary mismatches the germline segment, possibly from a read error. The chain joins TRBV4-2 to TRBJ2-2; a weak D match, TRBD2 (6 bases). The CDR3 sequence is 15 residues long. The germline V gene has CDR1 LGHNA and CDR2 YNFKEQ. CDR3 in amino acids: CASKLVGDVGGKLFF. The CDR3 region has the DNA TGTGCCAGCAAACTAGTGGGAGATGTTGGCGGGAAGCTGTTTTTT.

V usage is TRBV29-1 and J usage is TRBJ1-1, with D tentatively TRBD1 (5 bases). The germline gives CDR1 SQVTM, CDR2 ANQGSEA. The CDR3 is 12 residues long. With 7 bases removed from V and 8 bases from J, the gap between germline ends came to 17 bases. The DNA for the CDR3 is TGCAGCGCTATAATCCGACAGACCGAAGCTTTCTTT. Residues: CSAIIRQTEAFF.

This clonotype was seen a few times. At one of its ends the junction is not consistent with the germline gene, which may arise from a read error. This chain connects TRBV20-1 to TRBJ2-1; a weak D match, TRBD1 (6 bases). The CDR3 length is 13 residues. The germline V gene encodes CDR1 DFQATT and CDR2 SNEGSKA (reference sequence). Here the CDR3 DNA reads TGCAGTGCTAGATTAACAGGGACGGATGATCAGTTCTTC. It codes for CSARLTGTDDQFF.

This clonotype was seen many times. The chain carries TRBV5-1 and TRBJ2-5, with 8 bases aligning to TRBD2. The CDR3 is 14 amino acids. Trimming at V came to 4 bases and at J to 5 bases, leaving 7 bases not matched to a gene. Germline loops: CDR1 SGHRS, CDR2 YFSETQ. The CDR3 sequence: CASSKSGSGETQYF. Written as DNA, the CDR3 is TGCGCCAGCAGCAAAAGCGGGAGCGGGGAGACCCAGTACTTC.

Turning to this clonotype: A junction end diverges from the germline sequence, so it may reflect a read error. The chain has TRBV6-6 and TRBJ2-3; 7 bases are shared with TRBD1. Germline lookup yields CDR1 MNHNY and CDR2 SVGAGI (reference sequence). This CDR3 has 15 residues. As DNA, the CDR3 is TGTGCCAGCAGTCATGACAGGGCGAGCACAGATATGCAGTATTTT. This sequence encodes CASSHDRASTDMQYF.

For this clonotype: A read error may be the cause here, since a much bigger clone is one base away. This chain joins TRBV28 and TRBJ2-6; D possibly uses TRBD1 or TRBD2 (6 bases each). CDR1 and CDR2 (germline): MDHEN, SYDVKM. The CDR3 loop spans 16 amino acids. The CDR3 region is CAGSLSRGGGANVLTF. CDR3 coding DNA: TGTGCCGGCAGTTTATCCAGGGGAGGTGGGGCCAACGTCCTGACTTTC.

This clonotype was counted many times. The CDR3 DNA reads TGTGCCAGCAGCCCAGGTCCCCGGACTTATACGAACACTGAAGCTTTCTTT. Residues: CASSPGPRTYTNTEAFF. The chain uses TRBV7-9 and TRBJ1-1; D unresolved. V gave up 5 bases and J gave up 1 base, with 20 bases separating them. The length of the CDR3 is 17 residues. CDR1 and CDR2 from the germline V gene are SEHNR and FQNEAQ (reference sequence).

For this clonotype: One end of the junction varies from germline; a read error may be responsible. J is TRBJ1-5 and V is TRBV20-1; D is perhaps TRBD1 (6 bases). CDR3 length equals 16 residues. Germline V gene sequence: CDR1 DFQATT, CDR2 SNEGSKA (reference sequence). The CDR3 sequence is CIAKSRGGRSNQPQHF. In nucleotides, the CDR3 is TGCATTGCTAAGTCCAGGGGAGGACGGAGCAATCAGCCTCAGCATTTT.

Worth noting for this clonotype: Being one base from a much bigger clone, this may be a read error. The chain links TRBV5-1 to TRBJ2-3, with 13 bases fitting TRBD2. Germline assignment: CDR1 SGHRS and CDR2 YFSETQ. This CDR3 has 15 residues. This CDR3 reads CASRRTSGSADMQYF. CDR3 nucleotide sequence: TGCGCCAGCAGGCGGACTAGCGGGAGCGCAGATATGCAGTATTTT.